This entry lists 32 T cell receptor beta chains sequenced from one sample in a study of T cell repertoires in cytomegalovirus infection (dated by TCRdb to the late 2010s). Sequencing relied on an Illumina HiSeq 1500. The public sequencing data were trimmed at Q25 with fastp and processed into clonotypes with MiXCR by TCRdb, which kept only in-frame beta chains. Every distinct CDR3 protein forms one entry, paired with its most common genes and DNA. The sample profile shows about 260,000 distinct CDR3 sequences; around 13% of them were found once. 8.5% to 9% of the sample is taken by the ten largest. Sequenced input: PBMCs. The receptors stem from a human donor in good health (CMV status not recorded). Some clones in this sample may be carry-over from other donors' samples.

Ten or more counts support this clonotype. This rearrangement joins TRBV20-1 to TRBJ1-5, with D possibly TRBD1 on 6 matching bases. Between the trimmed V and J ends, which lost 3 bases and 6 bases, there was a span of 18 bases. Germline CDR1 DFQATT, CDR2 SNEGSKA (reference sequence). This CDR3 has 15 residues. The CDR3 spells CSARQGSQGSQPQHF. The CDR3 bases are TGCAGTGCTAGGCAGGGGAGTCAGGGTAGTCAGCCCCAGCATTTT.

This clonotype was observed a few times. This chain joins TRBV6-2 or TRBV6-3 and TRBJ2-7; D might be TRBD1 or TRBD2, each matching 5 bases. V shed 0 bases and J shed 2 bases, with 14 bases lying between them. The CDR3 has 16 amino acids. The germline CDR1 and CDR2 sequences are MNHEY and SVGEGT. Here the CDR3 reads CASSYSGTTTTYEQYF. The CDR3 region has the DNA TGTGCCAGCAGTTACTCCGGGACGACCACCACCTACGAGCAGTACTTC.

This clonotype was seen many times. This chain connects TRBV20-1 to TRBJ2-7; the D gene is possibly TRBD1 (7 bases). Germline V CDR1 and CDR2: DFQATT, SNEGSKA (reference sequence). V was cut by 1 base and J by 2 bases, with 12 bases left in between. The CDR3 runs 14 residues. CDR3 sequence (DNA): TGCAGTGCTAGAGCGCGGGACAGTACCTACGAGCAGTACTTC. Translating it yields CSARARDSTYEQYF.

This clonotype was observed at least ten times. The V and J genes are TRBV7-2 and TRBJ2-2; D assignment may be TRBD1 or TRBD2 (5 bases each). Germline V lookup: CDR1 SGHTA, CDR2 FQGNSA. The CDR3 has 16 residues. With 2 bases removed from V and 5 bases from J, the gap between germline ends came to 15 bases. For the CDR3, the DNA is TGTGCCAGCAGCTTATTAGGGACCCTCGGGACCGGGGAGCTGTTTTTT. Amino acid sequence: CASSLLGTLGTGELFF.

In its sample, this clonotype was seen many times. The chain links TRBV7-2 to TRBJ2-7, with 10 bases fitting TRBD2. The V gene's germline CDR1 is SGHTA and CDR2 FQGNSA. The CDR3 covers 15 residues. J lost 4 bases, V lost 6 bases, and 9 bases had no gene match. CDR3 DNA: TGTGCCAGCAGACGACACCGGACTAGCGGATACGAGCAGTACTTC. Protein product: CASRRHRTSGYEQYF.

Comments on this clonotype: This may stem from a read error, because a much larger clone lies one nucleotide away. The J gene is TRBJ2-1, the V gene TRBV7-2; D may be TRBD2 (5 bases). From germline, CDR1 is SGHTA and CDR2 FQGNSA. V lost 4 bases, J lost 10 bases, and 14 bases lay in between. The CDR3 runs 13 residues. The CDR3 here is CASSSDSSTEQFF. The CDR3 coding sequence is TGTGCCAGCAGCTCCGATTCTAGCACCGAGCAGTTCTTC.

This clonotype appeared many times. V and J are TRBV7-9 and TRBJ2-7; maybe TRBD1 (5 bases). The CDR3 extends over 13 amino acids. Trimming took 7 bases from V and 4 from J, leaving 14 bases between them. Germline-derived CDR1 and CDR2 are SEHNR and FQNEAQ (reference sequence). CDR3 residues: CASTAPGAYEQYF. CDR3 nucleotide sequence: TGTGCCAGCACGGCCCCTGGGGCTTACGAGCAGTACTTC.

This chain uses TRBV7-9 with TRBJ1-1; weak D call: TRBD1 (5 bases). Deletions cut 5 bases from V and 0 bases from J, with 13 bases between. Germline values: CDR1 SEHNR, CDR2 FQNEAQ (reference sequence). The CDR3 covers 15 residues. The CDR3 DNA reads as TGTGCCAGCAGCCCTGAGGGACCGCTGAACACTGAAGCTTTCTTT. Amino acid sequence: CASSPEGPLNTEAFF.

This chain connects TRBV12-3 or TRBV12-4 to TRBJ2-1; D might be TRBD1 (5 bases). Trimming removed 4 bases at V and 3 bases at J, with 16 bases between. There are 16 residues in the CDR3. CDR3 DNA: TGTGCCAGCAGTTGGGTCGCAGGGATTCTCTACAATGAGCAGTTCTTC. Translating gives CASSWVAGILYNEQFF.

The J gene is TRBJ2-5, the V gene TRBV6-8; 7 bases map to TRBD2. The CDR3 is 16 residues long. After removal of 6 bases from V and 1 base from J, the junction contained 11 bases not matched to a gene. Per germline, CDR1 MNHGY and CDR2 SAAAGT. The CDR3 DNA sequence: TGTGCCAGCAGCCGCCCGGGAGGAAAGGCCCAAGAGACCCAGTACTTC. Protein product: CASSRPGGKAQETQYF.

This clonotype was counted ten times or more. V gene TRBV7-2 combines with J gene TRBJ2-3; TRBD1 or TRBD2 may be the D gene (5 bases each). V lost 4 bases, J lost 1 base, and 12 bases lay in between. CDR3 length equals 15 residues. CDR1 SGHTA and CDR2 FQGNSA come from the germline V gene. The CDR3 protein is CASSSGPGGTDTQYF. The CDR3 DNA follows: TGTGCCAGCAGCTCGGGACCCGGGGGCACAGATACGCAGTATTTT.

This clonotype was detected only a few times. The chain has TRBV12-3 or TRBV12-4 and TRBJ2-1; TRBD2 aligns across 7 bases. The V segment lost 2 bases and the J segment 8 bases; nucleotides outside the gene matches: 12. CDR3 length: 16 residues. Here the CDR3 reads CASSLWPGLGSDEQFF. CDR3 coding DNA: TGTGCCAGCAGTTTATGGCCCGGACTAGGGAGCGATGAGCAGTTCTTC.

This clonotype appeared many times. The chain uses TRBV28 and TRBJ2-5, with 9 bases identical to TRBD2. V dropped 3 bases and J dropped 7; count of bases not matched to a gene: 12. The CDR3 consists of 16 residues. Germline CDR1 MDHEN, CDR2 SYDVKM. In nucleotides, the CDR3 is TGTGCCAGCAGTTTTCTTGCGGGAGGGGCCGGGGGGACCCAGTACTTC. Translation gives CASSFLAGGAGGTQYF.

Many counts were recorded for this clonotype. The genes are TRBV7-7 and TRBJ2-5; 9 nucleotides align to TRBD1. The length of the CDR3 is 15 residues. V shed 5 bases and J 3 bases; nucleotides not matched to a gene: 7. CDR1 and CDR2 from the germline V gene are SSHAT and FNYEAQ (reference sequence). The CDR3 here is CASSVTGTGKETQYF. The CDR3 DNA reads TGTGCCAGCAGCGTTACCGGGACAGGGAAAGAGACCCAGTACTTC.

This clonotype has a count of ten or more. This chain joins TRBV10-3 and TRBJ1-2; D is undetermined. Per germline, CDR1 ENHRY and CDR2 SYGVKD. CDR3 length: 12 residues. V was cut by 11 bases and J by 4 bases, with 14 bases left in between. In nucleotides, the CDR3 is TGTGCCCTCTGGACGGAATCCTATGGCTACACCTTC. It encodes CALWTESYGYTF.

This clonotype was detected only a few times. This rearrangement joins TRBV29-1 to TRBJ1-2, with TRBD1 as a possible D gene (5 bases). The CDR3 length is 10 residues. V dropped 6 bases and J dropped 11 bases, with 13 bases sitting between them. Germline V CDR1 and CDR2: SQVTM, ANQGSEA. The CDR3 sequence: CSVGGERYTF. In nucleotides, the CDR3 is TGCAGCGTCGGGGGGGAAAGGTACACCTTC.

This clonotype was seen ten or more times. Germline and junction disagree at one end, which may indicate a read error. The chain joins TRBV7-9 to TRBJ2-7; no clear D gene. The CDR3 extends over 17 amino acids. Germline V lookup: CDR1 SEHNR, CDR2 FQNEAQ (reference sequence). The CDR3 DNA reads as TGTGCCAACAGCCTCGAGATCAGTGGCCTGGGGTCCTACGAGCAGTACTTC. Amino acid sequence: CANSLEISGLGSYEQYF.

This clonotype was found many times. The rearrangement joins TRBV19 to TRBJ2-6; 7 bases agree with TRBD1. Trimming at V came to 5 bases and at J to 9 bases, leaving 10 bases not matched to a gene. The CDR3 loop spans 15 amino acids. Germline CDR1 reads LNHDA; CDR2 reads SQIVND (reference sequence). The chain's CDR3 is CASSSRQGVDNVLTF. The CDR3 nucleotides read TGTGCCAGTAGTTCAAGACAGGGTGTTGACAACGTCCTGACTTTC. Filled out from reference TRBV19 and TRBJ2-6, the complete variable domain reads DGGITQSPKYLFRKEGQNVTLSCEQNLNHDAMYWYRQDPGQGLRLIYYSQIVNDFQKGDIAEGYSVSREKKESFPLTVTSAQKNPTAFYLCASSSRQGVDNVLTFGAGSRLTVL.

Note on this clonotype: With a much larger clone just one base away, this may be a read error. This chain links TRBV7-9 with TRBJ2-7; D possibly corresponds to TRBD2 (6 bases). The CDR3 is 13 residues long. Germline V gives CDR1 SEHNR, CDR2 FQNEAQ (reference sequence). Trimming removed 5 bases from V and 9 bases from J, with 17 bases in between. The CDR3 loop is CASSPPQGLGQYF. CDR3 nucleotide sequence: TGTGCCAGCAGCCCCCCCCAGGGACTCGGGCAGTACTTC. The full variable domain, rest sourced from reference TRBV7-9 and TRBJ2-7, is DTGVSQNPRHKITKRGQNVTFRCDPISEHNRLYWYRQTLGQGPEFLTYFQNEAQLEKSRLLSDRFSAERPKGSFSTLEIQRTEQGDSAMYLCASSPPQGLGQYFGPGTRLTVT.

This chain joins TRBV29-1 and TRBJ2-2; D not certain. V shed 5 bases and J shed 1 base, with 2 bases lying between them. Germline loops: CDR1 SQVTM, CDR2 ANQGSEA. The CDR3 sequence is 11 residues long. CDR3 sequence: CSVRNTGELFF. The DNA of the CDR3 is TGCAGCGTTCGGAACACCGGGGAGCTGTTTTTT.

The rearrangement uses TRBV19 and TRBJ1-1; D not certain. CDR1 and CDR2 (germline): LNHDA, SQIVND (reference sequence). The CDR3 runs 13 residues. V lost 6 bases and J lost 7, with 15 bases in between. CDR3 protein: CASRGVGLIEAFF. The CDR3 nucleotides are TGTGCCAGTAGGGGCGTCGGATTAATTGAAGCTTTCTTT.

This clonotype appeared a few times. The chain carries TRBV11-2 and TRBJ2-3, with D perhaps being TRBD1 or TRBD2 (6 bases each). Trimming took 8 bases from V and 2 from J, leaving 14 bases between them. CDR3 size: 14 residues. Germline V gene data show CDR1 as SGHAT and CDR2 as FQNNGV. CDR3 in DNA: TGTGCCAGCCGATTCCGGGGGCTCACAGATACGCAGTATTTT. Amino acids: CASRFRGLTDTQYF.

This clonotype has at least ten counts. This sequence joins TRBV7-9 and TRBJ1-1, with D perhaps TRBD1 (6 bases). This CDR3 region has 14 residues. Per germline, CDR1 SEHNR and CDR2 FQNEAQ (reference sequence). The V and J ends lost 1 base and 13 bases respectively, with 19 bases between them. The CDR3 region has the DNA TGTGCCAGCAGCTTAGAGGACAGCTCTTCGCTTGTTTTCTTT. It encodes CASSLEDSSSLVFF.

This clonotype occurred a few times. The rearrangement links TRBV28 to TRBJ2-4, with D possibly TRBD2 on 6 matching bases. V was cut by 6 bases and J by 0 bases, with 12 bases left in between. The CDR3 runs 15 residues. In germline, CDR1 is MDHEN, CDR2 SYDVKM. For the CDR3, the DNA is TGTGCCAGCAGGGGGGGAGCCTTAGCCAAAAACATTCAGTACTTC. It specifies CASRGGALAKNIQYF.

This clonotype was detected many times. The CDR3 here is CASSSGLAGIYEQYF. DNA for the CDR3: TGTGCCAGCAGCTCCGGACTAGCGGGTATCTACGAGCAGTACTTC. The chain joins TRBV7-9 to TRBJ2-7; 11 positions match TRBD2. J lost 3 bases, V lost 4 bases, and 5 bases had no gene match. The CDR3 extends over 15 amino acids. CDR1 and CDR2 from the germline V gene are SEHNR and FQNEAQ (reference sequence).

The table lists this clonotype with a few counts. The V call is TRBV20-1, the J call TRBJ2-5, with D possibly TRBD1 on 7 matching bases. V shed 7 bases and J shed 5 bases, with 17 bases lying between them. This CDR3 is built from 13 residues. The germline CDR1 and CDR2 sequences are DFQATT and SNEGSKA (reference sequence). CDR3 amino acids: CSVFGRGVETQYF. CDR3 sequence (DNA): TGCAGTGTTTTCGGCAGGGGGGTTGAGACCCAGTACTTC.

This clonotype was picked up a small number of times. The gene calls are TRBV19 and TRBJ1-5; TRBD1 is a possible D gene (5 bases). V lost 4 bases and J 3 bases, leaving 10 bases between the germline ends. The V gene's germline CDR1 is LNHDA and CDR2 SQIVND (reference sequence). The CDR3 has 14 residues. Written as DNA, the CDR3 is TGTGCCAGTAGTACAAACAGGTACAATCAGCCCCAGCATTTT. As protein: CASSTNRYNQPQHF.

The J gene is TRBJ2-2, the V gene TRBV12-3 or TRBV12-4; TRBD1 aligns across 8 bases. This CDR3 has 15 amino acids. With 6 bases clipped from V and 4 bases from J, the junction kept 7 bases outside the gene matches. This chain's CDR3 is CASSPRTGTTGELFF. CDR3 coding DNA: TGTGCCAGCAGCCCACGGACAGGGACCACCGGGGAGCTGTTTTTT.

This clonotype appeared many times. The chain couples TRBV28 to TRBJ2-7, with D hard to call. The germline CDR1 and CDR2 sequences are MDHEN and SYDVKM. V lost 6 bases and J lost 6, with 15 bases in between. The CDR3 spans 13 residues. CDR3 nucleotide sequence: TGTGCCAGCAGAGGACCGGTCGTTTCCGAGCAGTACTTC. It is translated as CASRGPVVSEQYF.

At least ten counts were recorded for this clonotype. This sequence joins TRBV7-2 and TRBJ1-5, with a possible D match to TRBD1 (6 bases). This CDR3 contains 14 residues. Deletions cut 5 bases from V and 7 bases from J, with 15 bases between. Germline-derived CDR1 and CDR2 are SGHTA and FQGNSA. The DNA of the CDR3 is TGTGCCAGCAGCGGGGGGGCAGGGGCCCAGCCCCAGCATTTT. It translates to CASSGGAGAQPQHF.

This clonotype was found once. This chain connects TRBV19 to TRBJ1-1, with D possibly TRBD1 on 6 matching bases. The CDR3 has 16 residues. CDR1 is LNHDA, CDR2 SQIVND, per germline (reference sequence). Deletions cut 3 bases from V and 1 base from J, with 15 bases between. The CDR3 spells CASSILRTVWNTEAFF. The DNA of the CDR3 is TGTGCCAGTAGTATCTTACGGACAGTCTGGAACACTGAAGCTTTCTTT.

The chain combines TRBV29-1 with TRBJ2-3; D gene uncertain. The ends were cut back, 8 bases at V and 9 bases at J, with 21 bases in the middle. The germline V gene has CDR1 SQVTM and CDR2 ANQGSEA. This CDR3 is built from 13 residues. CDR3 residues: CSHGSNNQMTQYF. CDR3 in DNA: TGCAGCCATGGTTCTAATAACCAGATGACGCAGTATTTT.